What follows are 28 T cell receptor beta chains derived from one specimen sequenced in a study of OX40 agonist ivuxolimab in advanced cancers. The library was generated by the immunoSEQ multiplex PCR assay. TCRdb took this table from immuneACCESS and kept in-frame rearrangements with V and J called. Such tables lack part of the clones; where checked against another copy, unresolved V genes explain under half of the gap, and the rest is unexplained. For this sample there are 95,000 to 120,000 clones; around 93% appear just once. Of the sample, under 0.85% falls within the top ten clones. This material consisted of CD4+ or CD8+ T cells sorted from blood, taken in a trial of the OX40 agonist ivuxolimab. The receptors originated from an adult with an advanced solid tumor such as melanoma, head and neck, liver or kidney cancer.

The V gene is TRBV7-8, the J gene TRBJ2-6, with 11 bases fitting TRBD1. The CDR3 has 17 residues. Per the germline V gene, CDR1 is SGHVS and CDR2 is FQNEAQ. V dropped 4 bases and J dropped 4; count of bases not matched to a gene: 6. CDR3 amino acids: CASSSDRGLEGANVLTF. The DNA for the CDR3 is TGTGCCAGCAGCTCGGACAGGGGGCTGGAAGGGGCCAACGTCCTGACTTTC.

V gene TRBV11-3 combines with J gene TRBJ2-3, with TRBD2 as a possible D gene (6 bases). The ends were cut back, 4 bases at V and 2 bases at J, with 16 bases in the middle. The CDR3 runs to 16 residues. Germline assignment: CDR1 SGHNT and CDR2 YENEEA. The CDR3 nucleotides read TGTGCCAGCAGCTCCTATTCCGGGACTTTCACAGATACGCAGTATTTT. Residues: CASSSYSGTFTDTQYF.

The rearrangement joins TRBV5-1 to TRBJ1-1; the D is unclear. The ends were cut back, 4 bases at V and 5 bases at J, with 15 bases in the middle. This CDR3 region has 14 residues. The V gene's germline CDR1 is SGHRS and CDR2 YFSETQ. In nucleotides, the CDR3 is TGCGCCAGCAGCCCTTACGACCTGGCTACTGAAGCTTTCTTT. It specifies CASSPYDLATEAFF.

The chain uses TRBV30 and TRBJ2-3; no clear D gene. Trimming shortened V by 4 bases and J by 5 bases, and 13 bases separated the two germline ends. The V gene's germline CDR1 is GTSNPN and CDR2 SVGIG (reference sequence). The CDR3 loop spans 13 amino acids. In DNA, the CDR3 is TGTGCCTGGACCGGAGCGTTCCTAGATACGCAGTATTTT. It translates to CAWTGAFLDTQYF.

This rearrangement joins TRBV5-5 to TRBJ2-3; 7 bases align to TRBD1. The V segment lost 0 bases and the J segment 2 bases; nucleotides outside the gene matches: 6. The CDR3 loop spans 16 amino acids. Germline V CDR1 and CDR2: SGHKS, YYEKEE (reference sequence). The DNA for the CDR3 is TGTGCCAGCAGCTTGGGGACAGGAGATATCACAGATACGCAGTATTTT. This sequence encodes CASSLGTGDITDTQYF. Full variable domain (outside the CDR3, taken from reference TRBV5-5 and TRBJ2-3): DAGVTQSPTHLIKTRGQQVTLRCSPISGHKSVSWYQQVLGQGPQFIFQYYEKEERGRGNFPDRFSARQFPNYSSELNVNALLLGDSALYLCASSLGTGDITDTQYFGPGTRLTVL.

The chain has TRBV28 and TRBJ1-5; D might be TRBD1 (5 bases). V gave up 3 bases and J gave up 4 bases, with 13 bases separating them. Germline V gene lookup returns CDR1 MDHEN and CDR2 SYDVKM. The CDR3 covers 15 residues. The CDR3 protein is CASSFEGHKNQPQHF. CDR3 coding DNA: TGTGCCAGCAGTTTCGAAGGACACAAGAATCAGCCCCAGCATTTT. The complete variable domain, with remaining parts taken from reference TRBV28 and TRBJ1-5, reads DVKVTQSSRYLVKRTGEKVFLECVQDMDHENMFWYRQDPGLGLRLIYFSYDVKMKEKGDIPEGYSVSREKKERFSLILESASTNQTSMYLCASSFEGHKNQPQHFGDGTRLSIL.

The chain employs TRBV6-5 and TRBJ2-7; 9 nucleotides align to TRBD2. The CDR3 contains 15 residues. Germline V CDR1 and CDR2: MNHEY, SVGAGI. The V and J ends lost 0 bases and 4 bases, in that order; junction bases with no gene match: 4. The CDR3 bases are TGTGCCAGCAGTTACTCGTGGACTAGCGTTTACGAGCAGTACTTC. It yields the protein CASSYSWTSVYEQYF.

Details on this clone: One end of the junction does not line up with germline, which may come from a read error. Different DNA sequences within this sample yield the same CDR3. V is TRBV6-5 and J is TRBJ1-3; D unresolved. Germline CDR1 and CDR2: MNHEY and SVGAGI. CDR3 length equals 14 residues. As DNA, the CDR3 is TGTGCCAGCAGCTACTCGGCAGCTGGAAACACCATATATTTT. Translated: CASSYSAAGNTIYF.

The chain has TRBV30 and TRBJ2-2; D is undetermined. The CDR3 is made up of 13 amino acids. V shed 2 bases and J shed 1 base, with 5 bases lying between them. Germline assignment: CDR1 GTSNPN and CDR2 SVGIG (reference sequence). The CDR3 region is CAWSPGNTGELFF. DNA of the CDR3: TGTGCCTGGAGTCCAGGGAACACCGGGGAGCTGTTTTTT.

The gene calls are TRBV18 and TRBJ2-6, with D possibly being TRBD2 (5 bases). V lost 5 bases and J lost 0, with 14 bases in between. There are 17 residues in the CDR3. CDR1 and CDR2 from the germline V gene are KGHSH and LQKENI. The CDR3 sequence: CASSSQSGRSGANVLTF. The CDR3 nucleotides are TGTGCCAGCTCATCACAAAGCGGCCGCTCTGGGGCCAACGTCCTGACTTTC.

The CDR3 coding sequence is TGTGCCAGCAGCCACTTCTCCCAAGAGACCCAGTACTTC. It specifies CASSHFSQETQYF. V and J are TRBV14 and TRBJ2-5; D is unresolved. The CDR3 sequence is 13 residues long. With 3 bases removed from V and 1 base from J, the gap between germline ends came to 6 bases. Looked up from germline, CDR1 is SGHDN and CDR2 is FVKESK.

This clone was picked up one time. Here the CDR3 DNA reads TGTGCCAGCCGACTAGCGGGAGCCACCGGGGAGCTGTTTTTT. Translating gives CASRLAGATGELFF. The chain uses TRBV6-5 and TRBJ2-2, with 12 bases aligning to TRBD2. With V trimmed by 8 bases and J by 4 bases, 2 bases remained unmatched. Germline V CDR1 and CDR2: MNHEY, SVGAGI. The CDR3 is 14 amino acids.

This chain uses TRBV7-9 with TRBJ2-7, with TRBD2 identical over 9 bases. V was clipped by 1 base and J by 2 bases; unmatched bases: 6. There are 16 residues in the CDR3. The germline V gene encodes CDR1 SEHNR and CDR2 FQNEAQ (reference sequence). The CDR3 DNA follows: TGTGCCAGCAGCTTAGGAGGGGGACTAGCTACCTACGAGCAGTACTTC. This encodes CASSLGGGLATYEQYF.

The CDR3 here is CASSEHGAASEAFF. The DNA for the CDR3 is TGTGCCAGCAGCGAACACGGGGCAGCCTCAGAAGCTTTCTTT. The V and J genes are TRBV7-2 and TRBJ1-1, with a possible D match to TRBD1 (5 bases). Germline CDR1 reads SGHTA; CDR2 reads FQGNSA. The CDR3 has 14 amino acids. Trimming removed 5 bases from V and 8 bases from J, with 18 bases in between.

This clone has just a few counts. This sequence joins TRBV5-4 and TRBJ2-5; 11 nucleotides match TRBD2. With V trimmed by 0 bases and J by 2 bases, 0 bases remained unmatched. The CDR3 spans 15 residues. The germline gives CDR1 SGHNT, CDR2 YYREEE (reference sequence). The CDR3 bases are TGTGCCAGCAGCTTGGCTAGCGGGGGGCAAGAGACCCAGTACTTC. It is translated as CASSLASGGQETQYF.

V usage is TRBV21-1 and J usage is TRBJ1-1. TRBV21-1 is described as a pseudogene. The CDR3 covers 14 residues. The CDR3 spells CASSNGGELTEAFF. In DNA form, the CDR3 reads TGTGCCAGCAGCAATGGAGGCGAGTTGACTGAAGCTTTCTTT.

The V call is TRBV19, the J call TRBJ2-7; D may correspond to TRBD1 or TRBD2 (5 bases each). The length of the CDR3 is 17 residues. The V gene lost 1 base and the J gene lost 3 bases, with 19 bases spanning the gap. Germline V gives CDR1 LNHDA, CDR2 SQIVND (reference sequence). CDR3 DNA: TGTGCCAGTAGTATAGGAGGGACCTCCATGGGGTACTACGAGCAGTACTTC. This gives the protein CASSIGGTSMGYYEQYF.

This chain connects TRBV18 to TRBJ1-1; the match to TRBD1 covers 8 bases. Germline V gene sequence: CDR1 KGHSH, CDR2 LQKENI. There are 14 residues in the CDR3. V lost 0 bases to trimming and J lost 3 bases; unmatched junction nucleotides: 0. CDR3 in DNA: TGTGCCAGCTCACCACCGGGACAGGACACTGAAGCTTTCTTT. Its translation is CASSPPGQDTEAFF.

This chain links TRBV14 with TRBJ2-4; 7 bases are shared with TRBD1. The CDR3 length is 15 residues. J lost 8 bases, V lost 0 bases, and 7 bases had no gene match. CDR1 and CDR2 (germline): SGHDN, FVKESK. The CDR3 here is CASSQDWPGGDIQYF. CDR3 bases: TGTGCCAGCAGCCAAGATTGGCCAGGGGGAGACATTCAGTACTTC. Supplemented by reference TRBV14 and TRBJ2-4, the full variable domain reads EAGVTQFPSHSVIEKGQTVTLRCDPISGHDNLYWYRRVMGKEIKFLLHFVKESKQDESGMPNNRFLAERTGGTYSTLKVQPAELEDSGVYFCASSQDWPGGDIQYFGAGTRLSVL.

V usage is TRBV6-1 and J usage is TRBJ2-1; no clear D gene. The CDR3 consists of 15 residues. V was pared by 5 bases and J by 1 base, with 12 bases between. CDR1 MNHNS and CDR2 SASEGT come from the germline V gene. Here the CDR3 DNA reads TGTGCCAGCAGTATCGACGGTGGGTCCTACAATGAGCAGTTCTTC. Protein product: CASSIDGGSYNEQFF.

CDR3 residues: CASSYAQQPNSPLHF. The CDR3 DNA reads as TGTGCCAGTAGCTACGCCCAGCAGCCGAATTCACCCCTCCACTTT. The chain is built from TRBV19 and TRBJ1-6; no reliable D call. The CDR3 runs 15 residues. V gave up 6 bases and J gave up 7 bases, with 16 bases separating them. Germline loops: CDR1 LNHDA, CDR2 SQIVND (reference sequence).

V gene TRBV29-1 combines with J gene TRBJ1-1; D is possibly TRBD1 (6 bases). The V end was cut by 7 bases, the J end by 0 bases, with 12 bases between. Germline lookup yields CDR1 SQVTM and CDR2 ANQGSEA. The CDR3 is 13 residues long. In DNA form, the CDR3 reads TGCAGCGCGGGGGGGCACATGAACACTGAAGCTTTCTTT. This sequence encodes CSAGGHMNTEAFF.

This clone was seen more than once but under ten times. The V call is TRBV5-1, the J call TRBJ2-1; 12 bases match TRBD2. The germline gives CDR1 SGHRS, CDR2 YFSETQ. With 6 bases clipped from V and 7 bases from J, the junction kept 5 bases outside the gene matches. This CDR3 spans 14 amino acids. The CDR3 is CASKGLAGPNEQFF. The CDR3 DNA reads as TGCGCCAGCAAAGGACTAGCGGGGCCGAATGAGCAGTTCTTC.

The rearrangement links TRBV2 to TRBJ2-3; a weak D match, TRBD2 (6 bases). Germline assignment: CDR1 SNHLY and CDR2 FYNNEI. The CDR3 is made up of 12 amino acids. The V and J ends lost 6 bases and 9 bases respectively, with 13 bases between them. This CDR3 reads CASRGDFATQYF. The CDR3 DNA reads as TGTGCCAGCAGAGGGGACTTCGCGACGCAGTATTTT. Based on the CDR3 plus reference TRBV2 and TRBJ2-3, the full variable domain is EPEVTQTPSHQVTQMGQEVILRCVPISNHLYFYWYRQILGQKVEFLVSFYNNEISEKSEIFDDQFSVERPDGSNFTLKIRSTKLEDSAMYFCASRGDFATQYFGPGTRLTVL.

The DNA of the CDR3 is TGCGCCAGCAGCTTCGGGGGGAACACTGAAGCTTTCTTT. It translates to CASSFGGNTEAFF. V gene TRBV5-1 combines with J gene TRBJ1-1; D possibly corresponds to TRBD1 (5 bases). CDR3 length: 13 residues. Germline V gene lookup returns CDR1 SGHRS and CDR2 YFSETQ. V lost 2 bases to trimming and J lost 1 base, with 6 bases between them.

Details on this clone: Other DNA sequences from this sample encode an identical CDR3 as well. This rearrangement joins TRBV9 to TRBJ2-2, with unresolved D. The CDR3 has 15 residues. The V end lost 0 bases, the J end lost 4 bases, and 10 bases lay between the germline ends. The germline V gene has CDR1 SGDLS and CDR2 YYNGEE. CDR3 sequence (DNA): TGTGCCAGCAGCGTAGGTCCCAGGCCCACCGGGGAGCTGTTTTTT. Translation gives CASSVGPRPTGELFF. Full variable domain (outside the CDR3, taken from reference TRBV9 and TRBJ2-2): DSGVTQTPKHLITATGQRVTLRCSPRSGDLSVYWYQQSLDQGLQFLIQYYNGEERAKGNILERFSAQQFPDLHSELNLSSLELGDSALYFCASSVGPRPTGELFFGEGSRLTVL.

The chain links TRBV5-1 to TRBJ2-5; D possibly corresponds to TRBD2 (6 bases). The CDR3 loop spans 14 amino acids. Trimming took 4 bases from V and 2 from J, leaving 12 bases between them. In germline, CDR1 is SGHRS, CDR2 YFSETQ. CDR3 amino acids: CASSDPAGQETQYF. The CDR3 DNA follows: TGCGCCAGCAGCGACCCAGCGGGTCAAGAGACCCAGTACTTC.

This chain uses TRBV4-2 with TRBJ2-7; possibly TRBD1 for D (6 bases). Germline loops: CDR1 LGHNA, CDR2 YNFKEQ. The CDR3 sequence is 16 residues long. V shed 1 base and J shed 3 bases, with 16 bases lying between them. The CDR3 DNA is TGTGCCAGCAGCCAAGGCCGCAGCAGGGGCGTCTACGAGCAGTACTTC. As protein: CASSQGRSRGVYEQYF.